This TCR beta chain is from a study of T cell clonotyping in hematopoietic cell transplantation. Data came from immunoSEQ multiplex PCR; TCRdb stores just in-frame clones and leaves some out. The table records approximately 11,000 clones, approximately 92% of them present only once. Germline V gene sequence: CDR1 MRHNA, CDR2 SNTAGT. The CDR3 is made up of 17 amino acids. Losses at the gene ends were 7 bases for V and 0 bases for J; bases not matched to a gene: 9. Time point specified: recipient sample about 28 days before transplant, after cytoreduction. Sequences were derived from peripheral blood mononuclear cells, sampled before stem cell transplant. This sequence originates from a woman between 35 and 50 years old with acute myeloid leukemia. Some clones in this sample may be carry-over from other donors' samples. The chain combines TRBV6-4 with TRBJ1-4, with 9 nucleotides matching TRBD1. This CDR3 reads CASNRTGEMTTNEKLFF. DNA for the CDR3: TGTGCCAGCAATCGGACAGGGGAGATGACAACTAATGAAAAACTGTTTTTT.